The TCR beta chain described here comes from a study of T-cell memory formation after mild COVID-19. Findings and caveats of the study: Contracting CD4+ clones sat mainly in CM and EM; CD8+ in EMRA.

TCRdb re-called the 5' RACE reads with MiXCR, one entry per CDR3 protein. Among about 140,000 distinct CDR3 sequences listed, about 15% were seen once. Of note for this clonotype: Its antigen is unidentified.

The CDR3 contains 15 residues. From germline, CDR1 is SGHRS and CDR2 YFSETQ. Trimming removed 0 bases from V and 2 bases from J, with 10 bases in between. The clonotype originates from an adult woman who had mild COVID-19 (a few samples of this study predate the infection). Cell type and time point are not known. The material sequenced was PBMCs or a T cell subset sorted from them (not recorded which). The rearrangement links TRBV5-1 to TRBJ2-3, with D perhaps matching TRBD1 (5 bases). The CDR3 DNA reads TGCGCCAGCAGCTTGGGGGGCAGCCTCACAGATACGCAGTATTTT. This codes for CASSLGGSLTDTQYF.